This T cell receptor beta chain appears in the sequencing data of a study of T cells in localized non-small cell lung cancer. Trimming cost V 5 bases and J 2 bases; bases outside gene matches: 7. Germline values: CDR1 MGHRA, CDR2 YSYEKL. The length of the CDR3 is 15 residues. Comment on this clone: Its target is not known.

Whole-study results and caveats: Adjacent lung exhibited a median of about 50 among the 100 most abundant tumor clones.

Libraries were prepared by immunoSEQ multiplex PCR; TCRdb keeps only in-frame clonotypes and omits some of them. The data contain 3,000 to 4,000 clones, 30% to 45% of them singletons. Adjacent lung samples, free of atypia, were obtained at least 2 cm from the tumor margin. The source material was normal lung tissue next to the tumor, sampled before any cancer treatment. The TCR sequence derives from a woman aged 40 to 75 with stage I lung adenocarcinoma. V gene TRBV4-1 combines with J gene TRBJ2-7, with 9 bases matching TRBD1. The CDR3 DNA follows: TGCGCCAGCAGCTTTGGGACAGGGATCGCCTACGAGCAGTACTTC. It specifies CASSFGTGIAYEQYF.